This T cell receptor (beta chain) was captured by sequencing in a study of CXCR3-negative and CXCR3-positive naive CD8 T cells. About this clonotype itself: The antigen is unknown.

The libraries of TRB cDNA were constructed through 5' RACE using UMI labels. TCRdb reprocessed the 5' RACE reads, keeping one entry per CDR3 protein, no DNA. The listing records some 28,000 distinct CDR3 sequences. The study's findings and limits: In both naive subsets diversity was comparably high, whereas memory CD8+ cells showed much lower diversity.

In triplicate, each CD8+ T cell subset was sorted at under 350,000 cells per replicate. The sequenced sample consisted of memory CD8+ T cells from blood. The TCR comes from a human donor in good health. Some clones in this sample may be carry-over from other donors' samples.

The CDR3 protein is CASSPPPGQGMNTQYF. The chain carries TRBV18 and TRBJ2-3; TCRdb reports TRBD1, a call that lacks DNA to check it against. The CDR3 length is 16 residues. Germline V gene data show CDR1 as KGHSH and CDR2 as LQKENI.